These 25 T cell receptor beta chains came from one sample sequenced in a study of OX40 agonist ivuxolimab in advanced cancers. Profiled with immunoSEQ multiplex PCR; TCRdb holds only in-frame clones, not every one. The table includes tens of thousands of clones, 92% detected once. Sample: CD4+ or CD8+ T cells sorted from blood, taken in a trial of the OX40 agonist ivuxolimab. The receptor set was obtained from an adult with an advanced solid tumor such as melanoma, head and neck, liver or kidney cancer.

This clone was counted between two and nine times. The rearrangement links TRBV4-2 to TRBJ2-3, with 9 bases that match TRBD2. There are 16 residues in the CDR3. The junction had 5 bases not matched to a gene; V was cut back by 0 bases and J by 4 bases. Germline CDR1 is LGHNA and CDR2 is YNFKEQ. For the CDR3, the DNA is TGTGCCAGCAGCCAAGATGAGGGCGGGGGGGCAGATACGCAGTATTTT. Residues: CASSQDEGGGADTQYF.

The chain couples TRBV5-4 to TRBJ2-2; 8 positions match TRBD1. The trim removed 4 bases at V and 4 bases at J, leaving 3 bases unmatched. The CDR3 contains 14 residues. Germline CDR1 reads SGHNT; CDR2 reads YYREEE (reference sequence). The CDR3 region has the DNA TGTGCCAGCAGCAAACAGGGGGGCACCGGGGAGCTGTTTTTT. This translates into CASSKQGGTGELFF.

The chain joins TRBV15 to TRBJ2-2; a weak D match, TRBD2 (5 bases). The germline gives CDR1 LNHNV, CDR2 YYDKDF (reference sequence). V lost 1 base and J lost 6, with 12 bases in between. This CDR3 comprises 15 residues. The CDR3 is CATSRVEGEAGELFF. CDR3 bases: TGTGCCACCAGCAGAGTCGAGGGTGAGGCCGGGGAGCTGTTTTTT.

In this sample, this clone turned up once. This chain uses TRBV18 with TRBJ1-5, with 7 nucleotides matching TRBD1. CDR1 is KGHSH and CDR2 is LQKENI in the germline V gene. This CDR3 has 15 residues. Unmatched junction bases numbered 6, after V lost 3 bases and J lost 4 bases. For the CDR3, the DNA is TGTGCCAGCTCACCGGGCAGGGGGGGTAATCAGCCCCAGCATTTT. It codes for CASSPGRGGNQPQHF.

This chain joins TRBV5-4 and TRBJ1-4, with no clear D. CDR3 size: 17 residues. V lost 1 base and J 0 bases, leaving 13 bases between the germline ends. In germline, CDR1 is SGHNT, CDR2 YYREEE (reference sequence). CDR3 region: CASSLYRDYTTNEKLFF. The CDR3, as DNA: TGTGCCAGCAGCTTGTATCGGGATTATACAACTAATGAAAAACTGTTTTTT.

The chain joins TRBV28 to TRBJ1-6, with no clear D. The CDR3 sequence is 12 residues long. The germline V gene has CDR1 MDHEN and CDR2 SYDVKM. Between the trimmed V and J ends, which lost 7 bases and 12 bases, there was a span of 13 bases. CDR3: CASTKTEGPLHF. The CDR3 region has the DNA TGTGCCAGCACCAAGACCGAAGGACCCCTCCACTTT.

This sequence joins TRBV5-8 and TRBJ1-6; 7 bases are shared with TRBD1. CDR3 length: 14 amino acids. J lost 4 bases, V lost 4 bases, and 2 bases had no gene match. Germline V CDR1 and CDR2: SGHTS, YDEGEE. Written as DNA, the CDR3 is TGTGCCAGCAGCGTGGGACAGTATAATTCACCCCTCCACTTT. This translates into CASSVGQYNSPLHF.

The chain couples TRBV10-1 to TRBJ1-1; D is perhaps TRBD1 (6 bases). Trimming pared 2 bases from V and 6 bases from J, leaving 13 bases between. Germline CDR1 and CDR2: WNHNN and SYGVQD (reference sequence). This CDR3 has 14 amino acids. The CDR3 nucleotides are TGCGCCAGCAGTGAGAACAGGGCCCTCGCTGAAGCTTTCTTT. Protein sequence: CASSENRALAEAFF.

The chain joins TRBV2 to TRBJ2-3, with D perhaps TRBD1 or TRBD2 (5 bases each). The CDR3 loop spans 16 amino acids. V lost 7 bases and J lost 2, with 19 bases in between. The germline V gene encodes CDR1 SNHLY and CDR2 FYNNEI. The CDR3 bases are TGTGCCAGCAAAGATACTGGGACGCCAAACACAGATACGCAGTATTTT. The encoded protein is CASKDTGTPNTDTQYF.

The genes are TRBV5-1 and TRBJ1-1; no firm D call. CDR1 is SGHRS, CDR2 YFSETQ, per germline. The CDR3 consists of 13 residues. Trimming removed 2 bases from V and 3 bases from J, with 8 bases in between. CDR3 in amino acids: CASSFLGDTEAFF. The CDR3 DNA reads TGCGCCAGCAGCTTTCTTGGGGACACTGAAGCTTTCTTT. Using reference TRBV5-1 and TRBJ1-1 for the parts outside the CDR3, the full variable domain is KAGVTQTPRYLIKTRGQQVTLSCSPISGHRSVSWYQQTPGQGLQFLFEYFSETQRNKGNFPGRFSGRQFSNSRSEMNVSTLELGDSALYLCASSFLGDTEAFFGQGTRLTVV.

The chain joins TRBV7-9 to TRBJ2-3; D remains ambiguous. The CDR3 is 11 residues long. V gave up 2 bases and J gave up 3 bases, with 0 bases separating them. The germline V gene has CDR1 SEHNR and CDR2 FQNEAQ (reference sequence). Here the CDR3 DNA reads TGTGCCAGCAGCTTAACAGATACGCAGTATTTT. Translation: CASSLTDTQYF.

J is TRBJ2-1 and V is TRBV5-1; 10 bases agree with TRBD2. The V gene's germline CDR1 is SGHRS and CDR2 YFSETQ. The CDR3 has 16 residues. J was trimmed by 0 bases and V by 4 bases; bases with no gene match: 4. The CDR3 nucleotides are TGCGCCAGCAGCCCACTAGCGGGGAGCTCCTACAATGAGCAGTTCTTC. This translates into CASSPLAGSSYNEQFF.

The rearrangement joins TRBV4-2 to TRBJ2-2; the match to TRBD2 covers 7 bases. Germline-derived CDR1 and CDR2 are LGHNA and YNFKEQ. The CDR3 extends over 17 amino acids. Trimming cost V 5 bases and J 2 bases; bases outside gene matches: 11. CDR3 nucleotides: TGTGCCAGCAGCTATCCGGAGGGAGGGGCAAACACCGGGGAGCTGTTTTTT. Translated, it gives CASSYPEGGANTGELFF.

The rearrangement links TRBV7-6 to TRBJ1-4, with a possible D match to TRBD1 (6 bases). V was shortened by 3 bases and J by 7 bases, with 18 bases between the two germline ends. CDR3 length: 16 residues. Germline CDR1 SGHVS, CDR2 FNYEAQ. CDR3 coding DNA: TGTGCCAGCAGCTTGGCTCCCGCGGGGGCGAGTGAAAAACTGTTTTTT. Residues: CASSLAPAGASEKLFF.

This rearrangement joins TRBV11-2 to TRBJ2-7; D ambiguous. Germline V gene lookup returns CDR1 SGHAT and CDR2 FQNNGV. This CDR3 is 14 amino acids long. Trimming shortened V by 1 base and J by 6 bases, and 13 bases separated the two germline ends. As DNA, the CDR3 is TGTGCCAGCAGCTTAGGGGCATCCTATATCGAGCAGTACTTC. It codes for CASSLGASYIEQYF.

V and J are TRBV4-2 and TRBJ1-1, with TRBD1 as a possible D gene (6 bases). The CDR3 has 14 residues. Germline CDR1 LGHNA, CDR2 YNFKEQ. V was shortened by 3 bases and J by 1 base, with 9 bases between the two germline ends. CDR3 sequence reads: CASSHVQGNTEAFF. CDR3 bases: TGTGCCAGCAGCCATGTACAGGGGAACACTGAAGCTTTCTTT.

This clone was detected once. The CDR3 bases are TGCGCCAGCAGCCAAGATTTTGGGGGTCGGGAGCAGTACTTC. As protein: CASSQDFGGREQYF. The J gene is TRBJ2-7, the V gene TRBV4-1; D might be TRBD1 or TRBD2, each matching 5 bases. This CDR3 is built from 14 residues. With 0 bases removed from V and 7 bases from J, the gap between germline ends came to 13 bases. Per the germline V gene, CDR1 is MGHRA and CDR2 is YSYEKL.

The J gene is TRBJ2-7, the V gene TRBV6-1, with 7 nucleotides matching TRBD1. This CDR3 spans 14 amino acids. Per the germline V gene, CDR1 is MNHNS and CDR2 is SASEGT. The V and J ends lost 5 bases and 4 bases, in that order; junction bases with no gene match: 8. CDR3 protein: CASSTPAQGYEQYV. The CDR3 DNA is TGTGCCAGCAGTACCCCGGCACAGGGGTACGAGCAGTACGTC.

The V gene is TRBV7-9, the J gene TRBJ2-7; D remains unclear. Germline V CDR1 and CDR2: SEHNR, FQNEAQ (reference sequence). V lost 1 base, J lost 4 bases, and 8 bases lay in between. CDR3 length: 13 residues. The CDR3 sequence is CASSLVAGYEQYF. In DNA form, the CDR3 reads TGTGCCAGCAGCTTAGTCGCAGGATACGAGCAGTACTTC.

V is TRBV27 and J is TRBJ1-1; D gene ambiguous. The CDR3 totals 13 residues. Germline V gene data show CDR1 as MNHEY and CDR2 as SMNVEV (reference sequence). The ends were cut back, 5 bases at V and 5 bases at J, with 12 bases in the middle. The DNA for the CDR3 is TGTGCCAGCAGTCCAGAGCCTGGGACTGAAGCTTTCTTT. The encoded protein is CASSPEPGTEAFF.

CDR3 in DNA: TGTGCCAGCAGCCAATCGTGGCAGGTGAACACTGAAGCTTTCTTT. This sequence encodes CASSQSWQVNTEAFF. The chain is built from TRBV16 and TRBJ1-1, with D hard to call. V lost 0 bases and J lost 0, with 8 bases in between. Germline V gene data show CDR1 as KGHSY and CDR2 as FQNENV. This CDR3 comprises 15 residues. Looking up the rest from reference TRBV16 and TRBJ1-1 gives the full variable domain: GEEVAQTPKHLVRGEGQKAKLYCAPIKGHSYVFWYQQVLKNEFKFLISFQNENVFDETGMPKERFSAKCLPNSPCSLEIQATKLEDSAVYFCASSQSWQVNTEAFFGQGTRLTVV.

For this clone: Other DNA sequences within the sample encode an identical CDR3. The rearrangement uses TRBV19 and TRBJ1-1, with D possibly being TRBD1 (5 bases). Per the germline V gene, CDR1 is LNHDA and CDR2 is SQIVND (reference sequence). This CDR3 region has 12 residues. Trimming took 9 bases from V and 1 from J, leaving 9 bases between them. The chain's CDR3 is CASRGGNTEAFF. The CDR3 region has the DNA TGTGCCAGCCGGGGGGGGAACACTGAAGCTTTCTTT.

This clone was recorded once. The gene calls are TRBV7-8 and TRBJ1-3, with 7 bases fitting TRBD1. The V and J ends lost 3 bases and 2 bases, in that order; junction bases with no gene match: 10. This CDR3 contains 17 residues. The germline V gene has CDR1 SGHVS and CDR2 FQNEAQ. The CDR3 DNA reads as TGTGCCAGCAGCTTGGAGGGGACAGATTGGACTGGAAACACCATATATTTT. Amino acids: CASSLEGTDWTGNTIYF.

This chain links TRBV28 with TRBJ1-4, with TRBD1 identical over 8 bases. The CDR3 is 16 residues long. V lost 6 bases to trimming and J lost 2 bases; unmatched junction nucleotides: 8. Germline V gene data show CDR1 as MDHEN and CDR2 as SYDVKM. The CDR3 bases are TGTGCCAGCAGACAGGACAGGGCGTACACTAATGAAAAACTGTTTTTT. Its protein product is CASRQDRAYTNEKLFF. Full variable domain (rest looked up from reference TRBV28 and TRBJ1-4): DVKVTQSSRYLVKRTGEKVFLECVQDMDHENMFWYRQDPGLGLRLIYFSYDVKMKEKGDIPEGYSVSREKKERFSLILESASTNQTSMYLCASRQDRAYTNEKLFFGSGTQLSVL.

This chain uses TRBV10-1 with TRBJ2-7; TRBD1 aligns across 9 bases. The CDR3 sequence is 15 residues long. The V and J ends lost 2 bases and 5 bases, in that order; junction bases with no gene match: 7. The germline gives CDR1 WNHNN, CDR2 SYGVQD (reference sequence). CDR3: CASSETGTGWDEQYF. CDR3 nucleotides: TGCGCCAGCAGTGAGACGGGGACAGGGTGGGACGAGCAGTACTTC.